Listed below are T cell receptor beta chains from one sample, sequenced in a study of T-cell memory formation after mild COVID-19. TCRdb analysed the 5' RACE reads with MiXCR anew, one entry per CDR3 protein. The table includes about 260,000 distinct CDR3 sequences, over 15% detected once. The sample taken for sequencing was PBMCs or a T cell subset sorted from them (not recorded which). Source of these receptors: a man between 18 and 29 years old who had mild COVID-19 (a few samples of this study predate the infection). Cell type and time point are not known. Both conserved end residues are part of each CDR3. The D gene is left open where the match is weak. The size of a clone is reported for some rows only, either as once, few or many, or as a class for expanded clones.

D gene | J gene | clone size | V gene | CDR3 DNA | CDR3 protein
NA | TRBJ1-4 | few | TRBV6-2/TRBV6-3 | TGTGCCAGCAGTGATGCGGGGGAAGGCGAAAAACTGTTTTTT | CASSDAGEGEKLFF
TRBD2 | TRBJ2-4 | once | TRBV2 | TGTGCCAGCCGGGAGCGGGGAGACATTCAGTACTTC | CASRERGDIQYF
NA | TRBJ2-3 | few | TRBV7-3 | TGTGCCAGCAGCTTAGGGATACTGGGAGATACGCAGTATTTT | CASSLGILGDTQYF
NA | TRBJ1-3 | NA | TRBV28 | TGTGCCAGCAGCCTGGCGGGACTTCTATCTGGAAACACCATATATTTT | CASSLAGLLSGNTIYF
NA | TRBJ1-6 | NA | TRBV3-1 | TGTGCCAGCAGCCCGGGACAAGGAACGCCCCTCCACTTT | CASSPGQGTPLHF
TRBD2 | TRBJ2-7 | NA | TRBV10-3 | TGTGCCATCAGTGAGTCGATTAGCGGGTCCTCCTACGAGCAGTACTTC | CAISESISGSSYEQYF
TRBD2 | TRBJ2-1 | NA | TRBV12-3/TRBV12-4 | TGTGCCAGCGAAACGGGACTAGCTGTAGGTGAGCAGTTCTTC | CASETGLAVGEQFF
NA | TRBJ1-6 | few | TRBV3-1 | TGTGCCAGCAGGGTCGGGGACACGGATTCACCCCTCCACTTT | CASRVGDTDSPLHF
NA | TRBJ1-2 | NA | TRBV27 | TGTGCCAGCAGTACCCCCGGACTCTTC | CASSTPGLF
NA | TRBJ2-3 | few | TRBV7-3 | TGTGCCAGCAGCTTCTACAGAAACACAGATACGCAGTATTTT | CASSFYRNTDTQYF
NA | TRBJ1-2 | NA | TRBV30 | TGTGCCTGGAGTAGGGGGTTGGAGGTTGGCTACACCTTC | CAWSRGLEVGYTF
NA | TRBJ1-2 | NA | TRBV5-1 | TGCGCCAGCAGCTTGGTATATCAGGGTAGAGATGGCTACACCTTC | CASSLVYQGRDGYTF
NA | TRBJ2-2 | few | TRBV12-3/TRBV12-4 | TGTGCCAGCAGTCCACGGCGTGTCTACACCGGGGAGCTGTTTTTT | CASSPRRVYTGELFF
TRBD1 | TRBJ1-2 | NA | TRBV23-1 | TGCGCCAGCAGTCAATTCTCGGCGGGCCAGGGGGCCCATGGCTACACCTTC | CASSQFSAGQGAHGYTF